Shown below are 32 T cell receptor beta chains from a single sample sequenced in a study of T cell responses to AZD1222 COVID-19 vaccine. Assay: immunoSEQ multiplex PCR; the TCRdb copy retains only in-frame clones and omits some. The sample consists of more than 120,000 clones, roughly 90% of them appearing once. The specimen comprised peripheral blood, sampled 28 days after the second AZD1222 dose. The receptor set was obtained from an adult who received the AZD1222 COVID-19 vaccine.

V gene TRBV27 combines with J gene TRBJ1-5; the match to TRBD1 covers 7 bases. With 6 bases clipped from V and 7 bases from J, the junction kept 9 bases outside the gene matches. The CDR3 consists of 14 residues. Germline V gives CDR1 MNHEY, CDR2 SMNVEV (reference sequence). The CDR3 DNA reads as TGTGCCAGCAGATCCGGGACAGTAGGACAGCCCCAGCATTTT. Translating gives CASRSGTVGQPQHF.

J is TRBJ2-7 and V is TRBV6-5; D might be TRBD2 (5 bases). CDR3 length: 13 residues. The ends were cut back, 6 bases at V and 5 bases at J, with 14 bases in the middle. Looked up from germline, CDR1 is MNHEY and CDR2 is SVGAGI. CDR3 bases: TGTGCCAGCAGCGGACTGGGAATCAACGAGCAGTACGTC. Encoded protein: CASSGLGINEQYV.

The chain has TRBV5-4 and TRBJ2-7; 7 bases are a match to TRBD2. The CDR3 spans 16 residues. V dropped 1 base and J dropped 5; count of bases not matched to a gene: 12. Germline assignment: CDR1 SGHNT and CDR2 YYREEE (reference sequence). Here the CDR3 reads CASSLSSGGWGNEQYF. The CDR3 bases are TGTGCCAGCAGCTTGAGTTCGGGGGGTTGGGGAAACGAGCAGTACTTC.

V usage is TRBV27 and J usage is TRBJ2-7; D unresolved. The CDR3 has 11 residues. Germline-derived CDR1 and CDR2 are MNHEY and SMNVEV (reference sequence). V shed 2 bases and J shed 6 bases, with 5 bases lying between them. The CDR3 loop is CASSLMAEQYF. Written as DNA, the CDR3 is TGTGCCAGCAGTTTAATGGCCGAGCAGTACTTC.

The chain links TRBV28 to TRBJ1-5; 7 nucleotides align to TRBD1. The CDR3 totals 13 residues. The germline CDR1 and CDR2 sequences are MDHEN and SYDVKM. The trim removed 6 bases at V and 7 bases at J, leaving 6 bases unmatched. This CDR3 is CASRPQGSQPQHF. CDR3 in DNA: TGTGCCAGCAGACCACAGGGGAGCCAGCCCCAGCATTTT.

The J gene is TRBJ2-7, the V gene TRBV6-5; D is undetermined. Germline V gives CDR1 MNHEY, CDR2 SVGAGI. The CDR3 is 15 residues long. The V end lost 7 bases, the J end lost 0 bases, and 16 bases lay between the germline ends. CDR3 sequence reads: CASIPNSGSSYEQYF. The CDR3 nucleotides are TGTGCCAGCATACCTAACTCAGGTAGCTCCTACGAGCAGTACTTC.

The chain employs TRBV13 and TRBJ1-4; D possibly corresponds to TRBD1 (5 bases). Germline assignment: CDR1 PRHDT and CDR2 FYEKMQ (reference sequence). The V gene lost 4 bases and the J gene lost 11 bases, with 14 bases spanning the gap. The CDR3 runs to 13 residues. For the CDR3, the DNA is TGTGCCAGCAGCTACCAGACAGTGGGTAAACTGTTTTTT. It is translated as CASSYQTVGKLFF.

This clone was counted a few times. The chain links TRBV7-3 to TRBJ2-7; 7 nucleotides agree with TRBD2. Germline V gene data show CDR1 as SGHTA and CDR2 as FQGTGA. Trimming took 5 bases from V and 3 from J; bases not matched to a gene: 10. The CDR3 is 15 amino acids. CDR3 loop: CASSPRTSTIYEQYV. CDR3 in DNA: TGTGCCAGCAGCCCTCGGACTAGTACGATCTACGAGCAGTACGTC.

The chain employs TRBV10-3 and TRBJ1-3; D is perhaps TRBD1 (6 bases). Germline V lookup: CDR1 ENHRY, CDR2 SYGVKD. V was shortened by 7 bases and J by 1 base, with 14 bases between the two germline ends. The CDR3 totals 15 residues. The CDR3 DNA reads TGTGCCATCACGCAGGGGTCAACGTCTGGAAACACCATATATTTT. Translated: CAITQGSTSGNTIYF.

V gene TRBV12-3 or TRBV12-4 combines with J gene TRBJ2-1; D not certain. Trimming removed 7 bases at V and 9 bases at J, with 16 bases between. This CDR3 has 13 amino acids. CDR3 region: CASTKNEIGEQFF. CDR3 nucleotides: TGTGCCAGCACCAAGAACGAGATCGGTGAGCAGTTCTTC.

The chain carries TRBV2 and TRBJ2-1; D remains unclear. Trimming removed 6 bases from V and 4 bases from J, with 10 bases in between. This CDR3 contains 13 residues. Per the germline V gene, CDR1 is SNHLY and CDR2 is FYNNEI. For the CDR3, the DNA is TGTGCCAGCAGAGACGGACGGTACAATGAGCAGTTCTTC. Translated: CASRDGRYNEQFF.

The CDR3 region has the DNA TGTGCCAGCAGCTTTCCAGTCCGGAGTGAAGCTTTCTTT. This gives the protein CASSFPVRSEAFF. The V and J genes are TRBV7-2 and TRBJ1-1; D is ambiguous. Trimming pared 3 bases from V and 7 bases from J, leaving 12 bases between. This CDR3 contains 13 residues. CDR1 is SGHTA, CDR2 FQGNSA, per germline. The full variable domain, completed using reference TRBV7-2 and TRBJ1-1, is GAGVSQSPSNKVTEKGKDVELRCDPISGHTALYWYRQSLGQGLEFLIYFQGNSAPDKSGLPSDRFSAERTGGSVSTLTIQRTQQEDSAVYLCASSFPVRSEAFFGQGTRLTVV.

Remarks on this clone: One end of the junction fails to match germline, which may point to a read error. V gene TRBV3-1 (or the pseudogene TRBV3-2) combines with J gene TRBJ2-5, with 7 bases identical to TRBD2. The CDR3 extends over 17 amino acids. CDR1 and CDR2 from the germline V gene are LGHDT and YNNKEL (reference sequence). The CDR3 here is CASSFNGGDYSQGTQYF. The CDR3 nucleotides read TGTGCCAGCAGCTTTAACGGCGGGGACTACTCACAAGGGACCCAGTACTTC.

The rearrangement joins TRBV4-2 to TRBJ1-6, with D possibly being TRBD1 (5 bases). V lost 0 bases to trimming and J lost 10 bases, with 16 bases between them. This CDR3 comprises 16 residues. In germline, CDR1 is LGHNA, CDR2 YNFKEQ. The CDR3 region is CASSQEFAGSFSPLHF. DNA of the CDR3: TGTGCCAGCAGCCAAGAGTTTGCAGGGTCTTTCTCACCCCTCCACTTT.

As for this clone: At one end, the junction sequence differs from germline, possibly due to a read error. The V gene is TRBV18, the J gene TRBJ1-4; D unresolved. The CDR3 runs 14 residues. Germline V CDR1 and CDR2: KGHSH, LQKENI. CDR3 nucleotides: TGTGCCAGCTCACCCCGAGCCGACCCCAAGATGGCGCTATTT. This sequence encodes CASSPRADPKMALF. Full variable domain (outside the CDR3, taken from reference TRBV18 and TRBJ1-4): NAGVMQNPRHLVRRRGQEARLRCSPMKGHSHVYWYRQLPEEGLKFMVYLQKENIIDESGMPKERFSAEFPKEGPSILRIQQVVRGDSAAYFCASSPRADPKMALFGSGTQLSVL.

The CDR3 DNA reads TGTGCCAGCAGTTACTCTCACCCTCGACTTGAAGCTTTCTTT. It is translated as CASSYSHPRLEAFF. This chain joins TRBV6-2 or TRBV6-3 and TRBJ1-1; D call uncertain. The V gene's germline CDR1 is MNHEY and CDR2 SVGEGT. The CDR3 totals 14 residues. Trimming pared 0 bases from V and 7 bases from J, leaving 12 bases between.

The CDR3 region is CAWSGTVAEKLFF. DNA for the CDR3: TGTGCCTGGAGTGGGACAGTCGCTGAAAAACTGTTTTTT. The chain uses TRBV30 and TRBJ1-4; a possible D gene is TRBD1 (6 bases). The V and J ends lost 1 base and 7 bases respectively, with 10 bases between them. The CDR3 spans 13 residues. In germline, CDR1 is GTSNPN, CDR2 SVGIG (reference sequence). The whole variable domain, remainder taken from reference TRBV30 and TRBJ1-4, is SQTIHQWPATLVQPVGSPLSLECTVEGTSNPNLYWYRQAAGRGLQLLFYSVGIGQISSEVPQNLSASRPQDRQFILSSKKLLLSDSGFYLCAWSGTVAEKLFFGSGTQLSVL.

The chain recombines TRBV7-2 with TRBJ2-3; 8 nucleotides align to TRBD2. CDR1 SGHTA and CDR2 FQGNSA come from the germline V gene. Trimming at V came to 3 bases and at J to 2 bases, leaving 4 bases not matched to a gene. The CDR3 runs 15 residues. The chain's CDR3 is CASSFGGGITDTQYF. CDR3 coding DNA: TGTGCCAGCAGCTTCGGCGGGGGGATCACAGATACGCAGTATTTT.

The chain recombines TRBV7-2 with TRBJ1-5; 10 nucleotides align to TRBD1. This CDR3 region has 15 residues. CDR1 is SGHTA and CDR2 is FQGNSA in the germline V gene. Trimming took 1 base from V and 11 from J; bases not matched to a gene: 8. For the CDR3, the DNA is TGTGCCAGCAGCTTAGTCGGACAGGGGGGTCGGGCCCAGCATTTT. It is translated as CASSLVGQGGRAQHF.

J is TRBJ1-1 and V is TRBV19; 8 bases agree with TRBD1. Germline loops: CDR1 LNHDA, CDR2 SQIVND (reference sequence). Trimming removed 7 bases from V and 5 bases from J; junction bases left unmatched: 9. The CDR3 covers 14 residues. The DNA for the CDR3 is TGTGCCAGTATACCACAGGGGGGAAGGACTGAAGCTTTCTTT. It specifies CASIPQGGRTEAFF.

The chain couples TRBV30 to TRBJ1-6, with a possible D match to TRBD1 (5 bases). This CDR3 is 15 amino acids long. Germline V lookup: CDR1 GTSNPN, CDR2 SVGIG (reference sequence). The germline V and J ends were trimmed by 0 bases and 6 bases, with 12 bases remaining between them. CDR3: CAWSVGARSNSPLHF. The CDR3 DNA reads TGTGCCTGGAGTGTAGGGGCCAGGTCTAATTCACCCCTCCACTTT. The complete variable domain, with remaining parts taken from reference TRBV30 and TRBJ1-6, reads SQTIHQWPATLVQPVGSPLSLECTVEGTSNPNLYWYRQAAGRGLQLLFYSVGIGQISSEVPQNLSASRPQDRQFILSSKKLLLSDSGFYLCAWSVGARSNSPLHFGNGTRLTVT.

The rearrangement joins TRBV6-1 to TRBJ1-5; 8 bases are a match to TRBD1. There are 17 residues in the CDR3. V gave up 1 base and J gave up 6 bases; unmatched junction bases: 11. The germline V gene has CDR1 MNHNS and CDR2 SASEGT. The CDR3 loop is CASSEVHTGQGGQPQHF. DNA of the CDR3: TGTGCCAGCAGTGAAGTCCACACCGGACAGGGCGGTCAGCCCCAGCATTTT.

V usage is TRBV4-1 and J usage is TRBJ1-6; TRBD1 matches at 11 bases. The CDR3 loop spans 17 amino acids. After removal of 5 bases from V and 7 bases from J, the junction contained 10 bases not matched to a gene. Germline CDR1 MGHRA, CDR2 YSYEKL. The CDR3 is CASSFPEDRGQNSPLHF. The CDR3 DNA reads TGCGCCAGCAGCTTTCCCGAGGACAGGGGGCAGAATTCACCCCTCCACTTT.

For the CDR3, the DNA is TGTGCCAGCAGTTTCTCTAGCGGGCACTCCTACGAGCAGTACTTC. It encodes CASSFSSGHSYEQYF. The rearrangement joins TRBV28 to TRBJ2-7; 8 bases agree with TRBD2. Germline V gives CDR1 MDHEN, CDR2 SYDVKM. Trimming removed 3 bases from V and 0 bases from J; junction bases left unmatched: 4. This CDR3 spans 15 amino acids. Complete variable domain (other parts from reference TRBV28 and TRBJ2-7): DVKVTQSSRYLVKRTGEKVFLECVQDMDHENMFWYRQDPGLGLRLIYFSYDVKMKEKGDIPEGYSVSREKKERFSLILESASTNQTSMYLCASSFSSGHSYEQYFGPGTRLTVT.

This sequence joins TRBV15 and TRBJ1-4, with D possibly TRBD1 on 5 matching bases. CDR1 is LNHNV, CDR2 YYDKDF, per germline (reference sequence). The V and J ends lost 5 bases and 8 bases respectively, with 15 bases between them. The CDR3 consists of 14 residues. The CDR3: CATSPRGAGEKLFF. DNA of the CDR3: TGTGCCACCAGCCCCCGCGGGGCAGGAGAAAAACTGTTTTTT.

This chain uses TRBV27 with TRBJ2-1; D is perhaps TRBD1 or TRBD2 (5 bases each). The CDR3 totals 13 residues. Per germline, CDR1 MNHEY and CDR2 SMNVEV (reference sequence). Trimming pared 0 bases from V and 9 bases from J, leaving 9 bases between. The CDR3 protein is CASSLSTGGEQFF. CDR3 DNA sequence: TGTGCCAGCAGTTTATCGACTGGGGGTGAGCAGTTCTTC.

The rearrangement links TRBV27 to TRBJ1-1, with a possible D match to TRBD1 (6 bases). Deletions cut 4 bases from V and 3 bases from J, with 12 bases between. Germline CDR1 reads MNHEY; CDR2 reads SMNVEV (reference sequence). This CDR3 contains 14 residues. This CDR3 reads CASSSQGPDTEAFF. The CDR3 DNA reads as TGTGCCAGCAGTTCACAGGGACCCGACACTGAAGCTTTCTTT.

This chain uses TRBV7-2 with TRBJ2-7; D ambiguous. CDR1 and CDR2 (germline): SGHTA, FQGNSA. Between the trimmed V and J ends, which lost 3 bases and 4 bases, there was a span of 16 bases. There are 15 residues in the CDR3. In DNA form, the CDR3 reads TGTGCCAGCAGCTTTAGTATTTCCCTTCCTTACGAGCAGTACTTC. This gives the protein CASSFSISLPYEQYF.

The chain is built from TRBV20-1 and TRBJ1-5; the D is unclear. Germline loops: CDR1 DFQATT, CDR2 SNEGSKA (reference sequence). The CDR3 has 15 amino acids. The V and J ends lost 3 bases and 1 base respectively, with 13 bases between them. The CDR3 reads CSASIGGVSNQPQHF. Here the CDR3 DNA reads TGCAGTGCTAGTATAGGTGGAGTCAGCAATCAGCCCCAGCATTTT.

The CDR3 nucleotides read TGTGCCAGCAGCCAAGAATGGAGCTCTAATGAAAAACTGTTTTTT. It specifies CASSQEWSSNEKLFF. The rearrangement links TRBV14 to TRBJ1-4; D is unresolved. The CDR3 spans 15 residues. The ends were cut back, 0 bases at V and 3 bases at J, with 8 bases in the middle. The germline gives CDR1 SGHDN, CDR2 FVKESK. Full variable domain (remainder filled in from reference TRBV14 and TRBJ1-4): EAGVTQFPSHSVIEKGQTVTLRCDPISGHDNLYWYRRVMGKEIKFLLHFVKESKQDESGMPNNRFLAERTGGTYSTLKVQPAELEDSGVYFCASSQEWSSNEKLFFGSGTQLSVL.

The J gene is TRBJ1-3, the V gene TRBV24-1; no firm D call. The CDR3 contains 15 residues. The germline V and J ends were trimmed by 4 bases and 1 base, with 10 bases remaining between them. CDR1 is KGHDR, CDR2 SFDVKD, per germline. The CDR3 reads CATSDPGRSGNTIYF. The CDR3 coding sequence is TGTGCCACCAGTGACCCCGGGAGGTCTGGAAACACCATATATTTT.

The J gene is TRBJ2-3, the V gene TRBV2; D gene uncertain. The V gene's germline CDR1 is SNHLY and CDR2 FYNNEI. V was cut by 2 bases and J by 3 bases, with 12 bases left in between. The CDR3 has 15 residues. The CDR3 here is CASSELAVLTDTQYF. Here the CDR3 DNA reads TGTGCCAGCAGTGAATTGGCAGTTCTTACAGATACGCAGTATTTT. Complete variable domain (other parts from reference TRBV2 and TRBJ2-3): EPEVTQTPSHQVTQMGQEVILRCVPISNHLYFYWYRQILGQKVEFLVSFYNNEISEKSEIFDDQFSVERPDGSNFTLKIRSTKLEDSAMYFCASSELAVLTDTQYFGPGTRLTVL.